These T cell receptor beta chains were read from a single sample in a study of CXCR3-negative and CXCR3-positive naive CD8 T cells. TCRdb re-called the 5' RACE reads and gives one entry per CDR3 protein, without DNA. The table lists about 5,800 distinct CDR3 sequences. The material sequenced was naive CXCR3+ CD8+ T cells from blood. These receptors were collected from a human donor in good health. Some clones in this sample may be carry-over from other donors' samples. Both conserved end residues are part of each CDR3. Each record gives: V gene, J gene, clone size, CDR3 protein. Only part of the rows carry a size: once, few, many, or a class if the clone is expanded.

V gene: TRBV21-1; J gene: TRBJ2-5; clone size: medium-sized; CDR3 protein: CASSKALGVQETQYF
V gene: TRBV2; J gene: TRBJ2-7; clone size: -; CDR3 protein: CASSAGTGGYEQYF
V gene: TRBV7-9; J gene: TRBJ2-5; clone size: -; CDR3 protein: CASSPRRGLAAIQETQYF
V gene: TRBV5-1; J gene: TRBJ2-7; clone size: medium-sized; CDR3 protein: CASSLEIGSYEQYF
V gene: TRBV18; J gene: TRBJ2-7; clone size: -; CDR3 protein: CASSPGQLTYEQYF
V gene: TRBV18; J gene: TRBJ2-7; clone size: -; CDR3 protein: CASSPRGDTKFNEQYF
V gene: TRBV5-1; J gene: TRBJ2-7; clone size: -; CDR3 protein: CASSFDRDRGYEQYF
V gene: TRBV30; J gene: TRBJ2-1; clone size: -; CDR3 protein: CAWSVGGGSEQFF
V gene: TRBV27; J gene: TRBJ2-2; clone size: -; CDR3 protein: CASSLLGGAGELFF
V gene: TRBV6-5; J gene: TRBJ2-1; clone size: -; CDR3 protein: CASSTSGKSYNEQFF
V gene: TRBV2; J gene: TRBJ2-2; clone size: medium-sized; CDR3 protein: CASNTNTGELFF
V gene: TRBV25-1; J gene: TRBJ2-7; clone size: -; CDR3 protein: CASSSGTGYEQYF
V gene: TRBV7-7; J gene: TRBJ2-5; clone size: medium-sized; CDR3 protein: CASSLALAGVEETQYF
V gene: TRBV20-1; J gene: TRBJ1-3; clone size: -; CDR3 protein: CSAILDVGGNTIYF
V gene: TRBV6-5; J gene: TRBJ1-1; clone size: -; CDR3 protein: CASSTLQGMNTEAFF
V gene: TRBV7-2; J gene: TRBJ2-7; clone size: medium-sized; CDR3 protein: CASSLDGPYEQYF